The clone carrying this T cell receptor (beta chain) has only one observation. Sequencing used immunoSEQ multiplex PCR; TCRdb keeps in-frame clones, though not all of them. The repertoire consists of 190,000 or so clones, with over 80% occurring once and the leading ten covering roughly 1.6%. This entry belongs to a study of control samples from healthy donors and cancer patients. Unmatched junction bases numbered 13, after V lost 5 bases and J lost 2 bases. The CDR3 runs to 17 residues. Germline V gene lookup returns CDR1 KGHSH and CDR2 LQKENI. This TCR derives from a man aged 18 to 30 in good health. Sample: blood. V is TRBV18 and J is TRBJ2-3, with 7 bases that match TRBD2. In nucleotides, the CDR3 is TGTGCCAGCTCAATCCTAACGCGGGGGACGATCACAGATACGCAGTATTTT. Its protein is CASSILTRGTITDTQYF.